This TCR beta chain was identified in a study of T cells of healthy individuals. One entry per CDR3 protein, called by TCRdb with MiXCR from the 5' RACE reads. This table holds tens of thousands of distinct CDR3 sequences, 14% to 15% found once. Trimming cost V 5 bases and J 6 bases; bases outside gene matches: 16. The germline V gene encodes CDR1 DFQATT and CDR2 SNEGSKA (reference sequence). The CDR3 runs 16 residues. This clonotype was picked up many times. This sequence joins TRBV20-1 and TRBJ2-7; 10 bases are shared with TRBD2. The TCR was taken from a human donor in good health. The CDR3 loop reads CSAPNHDTSGTREQYF. The CDR3 DNA is TGCAGTGCTCCGAACCATGATACTAGCGGGACTCGCGAGCAGTACTTC.